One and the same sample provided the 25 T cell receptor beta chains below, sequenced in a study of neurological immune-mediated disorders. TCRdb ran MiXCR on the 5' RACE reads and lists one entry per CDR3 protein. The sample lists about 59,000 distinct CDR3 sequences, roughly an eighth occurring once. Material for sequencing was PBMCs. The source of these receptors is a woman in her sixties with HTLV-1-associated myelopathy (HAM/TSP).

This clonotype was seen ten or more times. CDR3: CATSRLASELFF. DNA for the CDR3: TGTGCCACCAGCAGACTAGCTTCGGAGCTGTTTTTT. The chain links TRBV15 to TRBJ2-2, with D possibly TRBD2 on 5 matching bases. The CDR3 runs 12 residues. V lost 2 bases and J lost 10, with 8 bases in between. From germline, CDR1 is LNHNV and CDR2 YYDKDF (reference sequence).

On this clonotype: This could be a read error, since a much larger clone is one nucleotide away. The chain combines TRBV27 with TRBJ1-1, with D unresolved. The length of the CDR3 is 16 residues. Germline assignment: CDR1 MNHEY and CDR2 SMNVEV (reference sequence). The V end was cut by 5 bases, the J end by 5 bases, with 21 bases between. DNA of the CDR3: TGTGCCAGCAGTCCGGCAACCCCGATAGGTTTGACTGAAGCTTTCTTT. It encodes CASSPATPIGLTEAFF.

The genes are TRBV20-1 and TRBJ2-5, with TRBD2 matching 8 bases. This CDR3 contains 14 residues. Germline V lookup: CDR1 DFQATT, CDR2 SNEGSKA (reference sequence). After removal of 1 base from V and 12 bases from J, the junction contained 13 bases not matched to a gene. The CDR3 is CSARVSGGQENKYF. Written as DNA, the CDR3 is TGCAGTGCTAGAGTATCGGGAGGGCAAGAGAACAAGTACTTC.

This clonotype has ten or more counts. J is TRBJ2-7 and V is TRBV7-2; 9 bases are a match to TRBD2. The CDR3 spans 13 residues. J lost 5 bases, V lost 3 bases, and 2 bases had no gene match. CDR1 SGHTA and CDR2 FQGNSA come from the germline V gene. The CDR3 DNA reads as TGTGCCAGCAGCTTTGGCGGGAGGGACGAGCAGTACTTC. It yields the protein CASSFGGRDEQYF.

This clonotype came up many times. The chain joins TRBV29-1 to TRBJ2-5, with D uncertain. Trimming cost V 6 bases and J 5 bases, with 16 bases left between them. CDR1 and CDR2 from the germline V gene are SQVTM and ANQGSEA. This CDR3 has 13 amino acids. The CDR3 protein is CSVIRSTRETQYF. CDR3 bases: TGCAGCGTCATCCGGTCGACCCGGGAGACCCAGTACTTC.

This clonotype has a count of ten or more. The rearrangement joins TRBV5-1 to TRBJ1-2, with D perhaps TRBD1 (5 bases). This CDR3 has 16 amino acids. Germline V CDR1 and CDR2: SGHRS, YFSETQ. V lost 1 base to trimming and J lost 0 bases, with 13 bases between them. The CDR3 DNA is TGCGCCAGCAGCTTGTCTTTGGGGACCTCTAACTATGGCTACACCTTC. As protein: CASSLSLGTSNYGYTF.

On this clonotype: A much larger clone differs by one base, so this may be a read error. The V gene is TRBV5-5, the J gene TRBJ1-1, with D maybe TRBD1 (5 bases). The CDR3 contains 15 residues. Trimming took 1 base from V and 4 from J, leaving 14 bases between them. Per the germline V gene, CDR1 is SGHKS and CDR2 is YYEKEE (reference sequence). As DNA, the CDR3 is TGTGCCAGCAGCTTGAGGGTTGTGGGGGGCACTGAAGCTTTCTTT. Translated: CASSLRVVGGTEAFF.

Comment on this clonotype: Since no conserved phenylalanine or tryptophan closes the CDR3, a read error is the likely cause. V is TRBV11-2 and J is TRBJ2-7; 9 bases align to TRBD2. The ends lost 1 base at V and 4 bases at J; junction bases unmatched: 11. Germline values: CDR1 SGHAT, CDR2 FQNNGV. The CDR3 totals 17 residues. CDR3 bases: TGTGCCAGCAGCTTAGGGGGTCAAGCGGGAGGAAGATACGAGCAGTACTTA. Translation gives CASSLGGQAGGRYEQYL.

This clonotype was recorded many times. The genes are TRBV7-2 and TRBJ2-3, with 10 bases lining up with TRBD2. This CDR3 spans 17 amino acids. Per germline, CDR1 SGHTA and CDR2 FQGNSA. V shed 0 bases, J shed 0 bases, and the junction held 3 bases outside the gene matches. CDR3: CASSLAATSGSTDTQYF. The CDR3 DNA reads TGTGCCAGCAGCTTAGCCGCGACTAGCGGGAGCACAGATACGCAGTATTTT.

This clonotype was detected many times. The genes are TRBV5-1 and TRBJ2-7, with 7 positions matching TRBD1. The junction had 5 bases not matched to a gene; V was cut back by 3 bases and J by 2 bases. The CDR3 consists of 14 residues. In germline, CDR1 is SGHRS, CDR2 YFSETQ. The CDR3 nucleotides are TGCGCCAGCAGCTCCTCCGGGACAGCCTACGAGCAGTACTTC. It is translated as CASSSSGTAYEQYF.

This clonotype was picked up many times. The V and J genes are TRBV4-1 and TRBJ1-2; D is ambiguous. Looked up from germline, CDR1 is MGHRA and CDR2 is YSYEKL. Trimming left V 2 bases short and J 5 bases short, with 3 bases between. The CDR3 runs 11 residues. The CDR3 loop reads CASSQNYGYTF. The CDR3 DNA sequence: TGCGCCAGCAGCCAAAATTATGGCTACACCTTC.

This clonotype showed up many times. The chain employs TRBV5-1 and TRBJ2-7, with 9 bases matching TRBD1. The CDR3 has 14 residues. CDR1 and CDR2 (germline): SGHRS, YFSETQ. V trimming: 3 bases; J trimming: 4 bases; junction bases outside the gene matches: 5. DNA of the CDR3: TGCGCCAGCAGCTCGGCGGACAGGGGTTACGAGCAGTACTTC. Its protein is CASSSADRGYEQYF.

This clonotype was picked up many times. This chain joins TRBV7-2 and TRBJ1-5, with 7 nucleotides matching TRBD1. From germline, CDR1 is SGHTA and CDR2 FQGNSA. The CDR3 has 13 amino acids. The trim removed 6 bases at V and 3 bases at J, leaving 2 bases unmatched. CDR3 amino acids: CASSQGVNQPQHF. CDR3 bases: TGTGCCAGCAGTCAGGGGGTCAATCAGCCCCAGCATTTT.

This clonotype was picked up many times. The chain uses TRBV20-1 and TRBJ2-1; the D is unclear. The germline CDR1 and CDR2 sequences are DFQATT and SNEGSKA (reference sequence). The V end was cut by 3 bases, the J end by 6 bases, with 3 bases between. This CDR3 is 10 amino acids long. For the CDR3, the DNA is TGCAGTGCTAGGGCCAATGAGCAGTTCTTC. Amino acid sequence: CSARANEQFF.

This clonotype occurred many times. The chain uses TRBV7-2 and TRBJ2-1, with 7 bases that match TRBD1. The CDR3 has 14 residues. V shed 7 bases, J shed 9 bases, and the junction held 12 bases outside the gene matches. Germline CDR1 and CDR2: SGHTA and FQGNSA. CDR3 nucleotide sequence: TGTGCCAGCAAATGGGACAGACAATCGGGTGAGCAGTTCTTC. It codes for CASKWDRQSGEQFF.

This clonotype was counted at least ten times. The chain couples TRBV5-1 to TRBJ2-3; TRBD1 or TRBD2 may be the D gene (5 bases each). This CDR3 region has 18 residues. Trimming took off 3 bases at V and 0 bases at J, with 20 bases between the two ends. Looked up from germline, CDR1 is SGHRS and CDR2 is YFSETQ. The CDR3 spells CASSSTGGLGGSTDTQYF. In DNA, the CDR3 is TGCGCCAGCAGCTCGACCGGAGGACTTGGGGGAAGCACAGATACGCAGTATTTT.

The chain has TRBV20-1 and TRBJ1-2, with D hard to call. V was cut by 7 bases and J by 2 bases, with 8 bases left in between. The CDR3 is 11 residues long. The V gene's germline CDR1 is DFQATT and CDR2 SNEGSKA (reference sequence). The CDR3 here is CSGGENYGYTF. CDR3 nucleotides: TGCAGTGGCGGGGAAAACTATGGCTACACCTTC.

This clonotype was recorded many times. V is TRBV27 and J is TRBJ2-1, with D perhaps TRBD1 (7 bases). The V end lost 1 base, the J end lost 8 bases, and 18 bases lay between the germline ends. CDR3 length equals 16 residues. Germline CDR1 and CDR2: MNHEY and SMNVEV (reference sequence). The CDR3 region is CASSLYVQGGLDEQFF. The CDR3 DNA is TGTGCCAGCAGTTTATACGTCCAGGGGGGTTTGGATGAGCAGTTCTTC.

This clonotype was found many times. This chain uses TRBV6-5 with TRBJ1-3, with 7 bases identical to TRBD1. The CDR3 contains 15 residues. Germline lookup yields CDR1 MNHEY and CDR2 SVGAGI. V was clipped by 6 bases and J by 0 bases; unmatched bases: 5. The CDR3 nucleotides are TGTGCCAGCAGCTCCACAGGGGCCTCTGGAAACACCATATATTTT. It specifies CASSSTGASGNTIYF.

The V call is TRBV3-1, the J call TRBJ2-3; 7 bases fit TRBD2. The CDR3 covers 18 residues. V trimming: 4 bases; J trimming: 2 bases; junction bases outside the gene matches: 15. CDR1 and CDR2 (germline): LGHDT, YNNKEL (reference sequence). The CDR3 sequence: CASSPTGLEGGTTDTQYF. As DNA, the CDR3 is TGTGCCAGCAGCCCCACAGGACTAGAGGGAGGGACCACAGATACGCAGTATTTT.

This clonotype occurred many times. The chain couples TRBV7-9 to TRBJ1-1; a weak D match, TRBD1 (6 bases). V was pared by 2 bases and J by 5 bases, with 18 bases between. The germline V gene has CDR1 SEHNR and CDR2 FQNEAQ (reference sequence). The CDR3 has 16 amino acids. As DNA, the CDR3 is TGTGCCAGCAGCTTACAGGGGCTGGGTGGAGGGACTGAAGCTTTCTTT. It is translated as CASSLQGLGGGTEAFF.

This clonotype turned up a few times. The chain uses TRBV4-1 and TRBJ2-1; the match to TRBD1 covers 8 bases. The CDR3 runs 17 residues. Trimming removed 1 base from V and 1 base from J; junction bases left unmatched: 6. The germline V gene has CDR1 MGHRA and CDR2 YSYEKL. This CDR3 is CASSQGGTGRSYNEQFF. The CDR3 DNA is TGCGCCAGCAGCCAAGGAGGGACAGGACGGTCCTACAATGAGCAGTTCTTC.

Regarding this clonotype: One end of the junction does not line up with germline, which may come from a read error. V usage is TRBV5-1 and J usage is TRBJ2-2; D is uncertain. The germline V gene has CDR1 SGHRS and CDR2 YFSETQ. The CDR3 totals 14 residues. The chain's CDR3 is CASSLWANTWELFF. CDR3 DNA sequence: TGCGCCAGCAGCTTGTGGGCGAACACCTGGGAGCTGTTTTTT.

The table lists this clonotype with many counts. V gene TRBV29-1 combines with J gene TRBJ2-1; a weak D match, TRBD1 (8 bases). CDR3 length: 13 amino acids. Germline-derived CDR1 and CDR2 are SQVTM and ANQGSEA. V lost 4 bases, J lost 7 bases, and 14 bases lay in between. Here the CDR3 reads CSVVGQGGNEQFF. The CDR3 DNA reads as TGCAGCGTTGTAGGACAGGGAGGGAATGAGCAGTTCTTC.

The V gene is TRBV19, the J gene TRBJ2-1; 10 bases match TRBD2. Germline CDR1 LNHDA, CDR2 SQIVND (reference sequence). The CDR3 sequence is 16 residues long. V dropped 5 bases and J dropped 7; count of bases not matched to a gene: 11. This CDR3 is CASSPKAGGPLNEQFF. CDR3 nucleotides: TGTGCCAGTAGTCCGAAAGCGGGAGGGCCTTTAAATGAGCAGTTCTTC.